This T cell receptor (beta chain) was found in a study of beta chain features in type 1 diabetes. Across the study: The patients were much like the healthy donors in age, gender and cell yields. Notes on the study in general: Patients' naive, central memory and Treg TCRB repertoires seemed closer to one another than those of healthy donors. TCRB CDR3s from Type 1 diabetes patients were moderately but significantly shorter in all four CD4+ subsets. PCR could preferentially amplify shorter templates, alike in patients and controls.

Germline V CDR1 and CDR2: LNHDA, SQIVND (reference sequence). This CDR3 comprises 16 residues. The ends lost 3 bases at V and 10 bases at J; junction bases unmatched: 9. Expressed TCRB transcripts were sequenced because the entire RNA isolate underwent reverse transcription. Only in-frame clones appear in the TCRdb table, and some are missing; sequencing was by immunoSEQ multiplex PCR. The top ten hold around 0.02% of the sample, which has fewer than 900,000 clones, roughly 15% seen once. Note on this clone: Antigen specificity is unknown.

This chain uses TRBV19 with TRBJ2-1; TRBD2 agrees at 13 bases. The TCR was taken from a woman younger than 30 in good health. Sequenced input: naive CD4+ T cells from blood. CDR3 in amino acids: CASSMGTSGALGEQFF. The CDR3 bases are TGTGCCAGTAGTATGGGGACTAGCGGGGCCCTGGGGGAGCAGTTCTTC.